This T cell receptor beta chain was captured by sequencing in a study of cytomegalovirus exposure and HLA in healthy donors. Study-wide results and caveats: Earlier analysis yielded a pattern in which most TCR beta V segments were productive about 87% or about 30% of the time. Most likely, a cluster of highly shared sequence variants arose as a sequencing artifact.

Primers included in the PCR were 60 Vbeta and 13 Jbeta primers. The table came from immunoSEQ multiplex PCR; TCRdb's copy has only in-frame clones and leaves some out. Of some 150,000 clones in the sample, roughly 80% were seen once. The CDR3 runs 16 residues. Looked up from germline, CDR1 is KGHSY and CDR2 is FQNENV. The V end was cut by 7 bases, the J end by 4 bases, with 22 bases between. Points on this clone: Its specificity is not known.

The TCR comes from a woman aged 50 to 60 in good health and CMV-seropositive. This chain connects TRBV16 to TRBJ1-2; possible D gene TRBD1, 5 bases. Specimen: PBMCs. CDR3 residues: CASTPGSGGTGYGYTF. The CDR3 DNA reads TGTGCCAGCACCCCCGGGTCCGGGGGAACTGGCTATGGCTACACCTTC.